This section outlines one T cell receptor (beta chain) sequence together with its context. Original data processing: Amplification of reference gene primers was used by the study to estimate nucleated cell counts. Repertoires were generated with immunoSEQ multiplex PCR, while TCRdb's copy carries only in-frame clones and drops some. V, J and clone size reflect that table, while D and trimming were determined from the DNA. The data hold a few hundred thousand clones, with 85% to 90% observed a single time. This specimen comes from a study of blood T cell repertoires in COVID-19. Study-level information: Whether acute or convalescent, the COVID-19 samples came from the United States, Italy and Spain. The analysed material was cDNA or gDNA that came from T cells, B-cell-depleted T cells, or PBMCs.

The CDR3 contains 15 residues. Trimming removed 1 base at V and 2 bases at J, with 11 bases between. CDR1 and CDR2 (germline): LGHDT, YNNKEL (reference sequence). This TCR was sampled from a man aged 55 to 70 with acute or convalescent COVID-19. This chain connects TRBV3-1 (or the pseudogene TRBV3-2) to TRBJ1-2, with D tentatively TRBD1 (5 bases). The material sequenced was peripheral blood. The CDR3 loop is CASSQGRGFNYGYTF. CDR3 nucleotides: TGTGCCAGCAGCCAAGGTCGGGGGTTCAACTATGGCTACACCTTC.